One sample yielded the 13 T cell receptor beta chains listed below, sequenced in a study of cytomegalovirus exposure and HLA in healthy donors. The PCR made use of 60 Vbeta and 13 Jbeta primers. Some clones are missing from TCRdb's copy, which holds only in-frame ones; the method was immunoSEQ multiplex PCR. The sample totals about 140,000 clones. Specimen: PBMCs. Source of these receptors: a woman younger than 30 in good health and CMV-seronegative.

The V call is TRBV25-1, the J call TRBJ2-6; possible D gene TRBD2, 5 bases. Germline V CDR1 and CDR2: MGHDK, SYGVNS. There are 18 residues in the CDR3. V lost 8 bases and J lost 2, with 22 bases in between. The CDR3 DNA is TGTGCCAGCGGCTCGAGGAGCGGTAGGTCTCCTGGGGCCAACGTCCTGACTTTC. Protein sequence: CASGSRSGRSPGANVLTF. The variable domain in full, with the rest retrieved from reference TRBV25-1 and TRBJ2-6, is EADIYQTPRYLVIGTGKKITLECSQTMGHDKMYWYQQDPGMELHLIHYSYGVNSTEKGDLSSESTVSRIRTEHFPLTLESARPSHTSQYLCASGSRSGRSPGANVLTFGAGSRLTVL.

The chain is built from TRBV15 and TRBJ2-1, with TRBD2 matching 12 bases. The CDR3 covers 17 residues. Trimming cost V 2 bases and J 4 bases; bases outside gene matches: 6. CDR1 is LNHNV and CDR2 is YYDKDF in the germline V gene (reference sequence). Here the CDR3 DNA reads TGTGCCACCAGCAGACCCCAGGGACTAGCGGGTTACAATGAGCAGTTCTTC. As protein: CATSRPQGLAGYNEQFF.

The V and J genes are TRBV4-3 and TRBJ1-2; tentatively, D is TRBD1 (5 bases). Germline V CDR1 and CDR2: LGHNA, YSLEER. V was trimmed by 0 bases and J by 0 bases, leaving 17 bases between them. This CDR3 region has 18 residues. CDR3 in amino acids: CASSQDVPGTGANYGYTF. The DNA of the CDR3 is TGCGCCAGCAGCCAAGACGTCCCCGGTACAGGAGCTAACTATGGCTACACCTTC.

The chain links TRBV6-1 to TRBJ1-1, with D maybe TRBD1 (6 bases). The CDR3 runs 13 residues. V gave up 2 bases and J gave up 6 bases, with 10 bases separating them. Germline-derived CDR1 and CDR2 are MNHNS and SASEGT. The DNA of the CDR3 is TGTGCCAGCAGTGAAAGGGAGGGGGCTGAAGCTTTCTTT. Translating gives CASSEREGAEAFF.

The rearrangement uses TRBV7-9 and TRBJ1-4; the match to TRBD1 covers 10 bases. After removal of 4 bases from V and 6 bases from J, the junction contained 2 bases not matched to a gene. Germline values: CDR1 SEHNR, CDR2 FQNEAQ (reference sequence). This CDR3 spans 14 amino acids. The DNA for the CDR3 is TGTGCCAGCAGCTCCGACAGGGGGCATGAAAAACTGTTTTTT. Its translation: CASSSDRGHEKLFF.

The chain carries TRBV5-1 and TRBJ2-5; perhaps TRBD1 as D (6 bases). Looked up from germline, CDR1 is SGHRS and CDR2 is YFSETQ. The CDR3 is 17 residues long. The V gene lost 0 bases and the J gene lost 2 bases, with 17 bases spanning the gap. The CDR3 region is CASSLEWGRGIQETQYF. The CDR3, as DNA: TGCGCCAGCAGCTTGGAGTGGGGTAGGGGGATTCAAGAGACCCAGTACTTC. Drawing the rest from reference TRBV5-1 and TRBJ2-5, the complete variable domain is KAGVTQTPRYLIKTRGQQVTLSCSPISGHRSVSWYQQTPGQGLQFLFEYFSETQRNKGNFPGRFSGRQFSNSRSEMNVSTLELGDSALYLCASSLEWGRGIQETQYFGPGTRLLVL.

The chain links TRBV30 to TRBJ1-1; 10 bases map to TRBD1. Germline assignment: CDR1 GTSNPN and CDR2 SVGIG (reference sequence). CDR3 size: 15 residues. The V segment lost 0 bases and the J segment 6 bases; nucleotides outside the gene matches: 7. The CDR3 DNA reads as TGTGCCTGGAGTGTAGATTCGACAGGGGGCTCTGAAGCTTTCTTT. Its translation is CAWSVDSTGGSEAFF.

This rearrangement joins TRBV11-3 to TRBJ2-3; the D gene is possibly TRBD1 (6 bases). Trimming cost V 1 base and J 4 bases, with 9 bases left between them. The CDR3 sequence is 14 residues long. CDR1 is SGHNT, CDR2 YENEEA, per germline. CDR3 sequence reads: CASSLGGGADTQYF. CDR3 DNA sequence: TGTGCCAGCAGCTTAGGAGGGGGTGCAGATACGCAGTATTTT.

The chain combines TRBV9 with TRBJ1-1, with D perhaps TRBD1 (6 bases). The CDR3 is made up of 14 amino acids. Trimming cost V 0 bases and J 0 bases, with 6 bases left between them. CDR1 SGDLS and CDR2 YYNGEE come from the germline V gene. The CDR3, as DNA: TGTGCCAGCAGCGTAGAGGGGGTGAACACTGAAGCTTTCTTT. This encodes CASSVEGVNTEAFF.

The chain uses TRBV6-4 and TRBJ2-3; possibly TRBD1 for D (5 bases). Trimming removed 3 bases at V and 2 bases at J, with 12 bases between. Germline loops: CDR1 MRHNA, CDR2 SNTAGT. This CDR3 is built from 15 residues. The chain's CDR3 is CASSEQADNTDTQYF. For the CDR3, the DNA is TGTGCCAGCAGTGAACAGGCGGATAACACAGATACGCAGTATTTT.

The CDR3 bases are TGTGCCAGCAGCACAAGGACAGGGAATGAGAACTACGAGCAGTACGTC. This codes for CASSTRTGNENYEQYV. The rearrangement uses TRBV21-1 and TRBJ2-7; the table gives TRBD1 as D, unverified against the DNA. TRBV21-1 is a recognized pseudogene. The CDR3 spans 16 residues.

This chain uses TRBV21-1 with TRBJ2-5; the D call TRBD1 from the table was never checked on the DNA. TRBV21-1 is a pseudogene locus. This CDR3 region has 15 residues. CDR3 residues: CASEGQGPTQETQYF. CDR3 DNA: TGTGCCAGCGAGGGACAGGGGCCGACCCAAGAGACCCAGTACTTC.

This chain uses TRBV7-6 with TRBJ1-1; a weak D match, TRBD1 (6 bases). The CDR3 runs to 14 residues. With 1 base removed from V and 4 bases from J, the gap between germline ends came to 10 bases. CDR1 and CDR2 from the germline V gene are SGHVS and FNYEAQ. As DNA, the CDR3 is TGTGCCAGCAGCTTAGTTGGGGGCTCCACTGAAGCTTTCTTT. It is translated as CASSLVGGSTEAFF.